This T cell receptor beta chain emerged from a study of early T cells in non-severe SARS-CoV-2 infection. Study in general: From unsorted whole blood, bulk RNA was sequenced, and the chains remained unpaired. Study-wide findings and caveats: VDJdb-based matching was biased toward anti-spike CD8 responses and missed private and CD4 specificities.

The V and J ends lost 3 bases and 3 bases, in that order; junction bases with no gene match: 16. Germline values: CDR1 MNHNS, CDR2 SASEGT. This CDR3 is built from 19 residues. Unique molecular identifiers tagged individual cDNA molecules. TCRdb re-called the 5' RACE reads with MiXCR, one entry per CDR3 protein. There are around 83,000 distinct CDR3 sequences in the sample; roughly 12% occur only once, and 3.5% to 5% lies in the top ten. This clonotype was seen at least ten times. The antigen is undetermined. The TCR comes from an adult who was a healthcare worker with PCR-confirmed SARS-CoV-2 infection or an uninfected control (not recorded which). This chain links TRBV6-1 with TRBJ2-1; 8 bases are shared with TRBD2. Sequences were derived from whole blood, sampled at baseline. The DNA for the CDR3 is TGTGCCAGCAGTGACGGGACTAGGCCCGAGGAAAACTACTACAATGAGCAGTTCTTC. Its protein is CASSDGTRPEENYYNEQFF.